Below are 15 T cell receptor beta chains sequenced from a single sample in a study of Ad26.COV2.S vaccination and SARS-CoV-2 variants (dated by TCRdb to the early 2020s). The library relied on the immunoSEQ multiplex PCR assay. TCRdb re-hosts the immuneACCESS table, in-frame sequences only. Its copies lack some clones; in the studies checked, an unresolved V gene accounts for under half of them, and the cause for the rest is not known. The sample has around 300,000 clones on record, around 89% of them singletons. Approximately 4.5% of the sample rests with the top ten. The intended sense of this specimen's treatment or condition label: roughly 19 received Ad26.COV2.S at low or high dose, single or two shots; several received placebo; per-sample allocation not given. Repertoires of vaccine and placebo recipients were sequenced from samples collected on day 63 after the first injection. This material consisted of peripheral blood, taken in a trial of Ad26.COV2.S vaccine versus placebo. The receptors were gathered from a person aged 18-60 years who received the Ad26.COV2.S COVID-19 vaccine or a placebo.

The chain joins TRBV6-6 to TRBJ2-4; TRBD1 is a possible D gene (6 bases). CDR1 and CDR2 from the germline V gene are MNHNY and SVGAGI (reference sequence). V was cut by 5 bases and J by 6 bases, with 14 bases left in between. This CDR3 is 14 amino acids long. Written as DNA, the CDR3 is TGTGCCAGCAGTCAACAGGGAACGGTAAACATTCAGTACTTC. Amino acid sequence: CASSQQGTVNIQYF.

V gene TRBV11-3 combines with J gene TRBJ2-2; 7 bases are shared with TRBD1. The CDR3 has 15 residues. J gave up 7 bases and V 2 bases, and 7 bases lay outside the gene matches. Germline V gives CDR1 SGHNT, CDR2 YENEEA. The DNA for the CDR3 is TGTGCCAGCAGCTTAAGCCAGGGGGAAGGCGGGGAGCTGTTTTTT. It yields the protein CASSLSQGEGGELFF.

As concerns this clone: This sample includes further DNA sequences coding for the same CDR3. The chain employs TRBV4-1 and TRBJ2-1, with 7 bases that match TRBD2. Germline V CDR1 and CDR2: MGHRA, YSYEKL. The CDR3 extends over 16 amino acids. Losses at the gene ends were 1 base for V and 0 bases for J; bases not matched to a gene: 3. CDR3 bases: TGCGCCAGCAGCCAAGGGGGGGGATTCTCCTACAATGAGCAGTTCTTC. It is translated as CASSQGGGFSYNEQFF.

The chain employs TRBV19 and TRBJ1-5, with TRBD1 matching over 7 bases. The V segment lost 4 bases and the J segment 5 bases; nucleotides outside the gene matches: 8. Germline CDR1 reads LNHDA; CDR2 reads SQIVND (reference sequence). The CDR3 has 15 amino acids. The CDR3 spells CASSRDRESDQPQHF. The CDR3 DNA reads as TGTGCCAGTAGTAGAGACAGGGAATCCGATCAGCCCCAGCATTTT.

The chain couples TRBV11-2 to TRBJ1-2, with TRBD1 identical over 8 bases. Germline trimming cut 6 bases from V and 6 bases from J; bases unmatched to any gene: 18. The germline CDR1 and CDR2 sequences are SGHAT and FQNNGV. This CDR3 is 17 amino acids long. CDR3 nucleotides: TGTGCCAGCAGAAAGGGGGGCAGGGGGCTTATGGCTGATGGCTACACCTTC. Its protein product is CASRKGGRGLMADGYTF.

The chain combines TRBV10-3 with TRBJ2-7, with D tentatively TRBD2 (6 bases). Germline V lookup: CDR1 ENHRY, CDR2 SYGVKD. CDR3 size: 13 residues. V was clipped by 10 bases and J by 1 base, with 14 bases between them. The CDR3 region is CATDSAGSYEQYF. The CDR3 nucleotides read TGTGCCACCGACTCGGCGGGGTCCTACGAGCAGTACTTC.

The CDR3 bases are TGCGCCAGCAGCCAAGATTTGGAGGGGGCTAGCAATCAGCCCCAGCATTTT. Translated: CASSQDLEGASNQPQHF. The V call is TRBV4-3, the J call TRBJ1-5, with TRBD1 matching 7 bases. V was pared by 0 bases and J by 0 bases, with 5 bases of the junction left unmatched. The germline V gene encodes CDR1 LGHNA and CDR2 YSLEER. The CDR3 consists of 17 residues.

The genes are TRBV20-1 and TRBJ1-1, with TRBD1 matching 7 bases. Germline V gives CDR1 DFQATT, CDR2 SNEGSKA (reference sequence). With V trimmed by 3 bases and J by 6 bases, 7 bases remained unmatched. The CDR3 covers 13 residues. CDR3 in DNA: TGCAGTGCTAGTTGGCAGGGGGTTCCTGAAGCTTTCTTT. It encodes CSASWQGVPEAFF.

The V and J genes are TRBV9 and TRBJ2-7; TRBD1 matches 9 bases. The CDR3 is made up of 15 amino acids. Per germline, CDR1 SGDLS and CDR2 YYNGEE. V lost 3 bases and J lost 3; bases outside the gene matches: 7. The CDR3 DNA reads TGTGCCAGCAGCGCAGGGACAGGGCCTGACTACGAGCAGTACTTC. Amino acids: CASSAGTGPDYEQYF. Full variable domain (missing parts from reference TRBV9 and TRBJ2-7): DSGVTQTPKHLITATGQRVTLRCSPRSGDLSVYWYQQSLDQGLQFLIQYYNGEERAKGNILERFSAQQFPDLHSELNLSSLELGDSALYFCASSAGTGPDYEQYFGPGTRLTVT.

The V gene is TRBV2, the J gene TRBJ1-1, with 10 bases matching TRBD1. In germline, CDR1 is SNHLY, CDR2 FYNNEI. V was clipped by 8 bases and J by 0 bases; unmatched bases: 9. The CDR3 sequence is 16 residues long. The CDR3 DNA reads TGTGCCAGCCTAAAGGGGACAGGGGTGATGAACACTGAAGCTTTCTTT. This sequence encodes CASLKGTGVMNTEAFF.

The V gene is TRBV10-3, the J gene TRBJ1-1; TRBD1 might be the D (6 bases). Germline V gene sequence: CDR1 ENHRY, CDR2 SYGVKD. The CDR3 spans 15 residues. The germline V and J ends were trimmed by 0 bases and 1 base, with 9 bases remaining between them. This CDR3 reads CAISESNRENTEAFF. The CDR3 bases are TGTGCCATCAGTGAGTCGAACAGGGAGAACACTGAAGCTTTCTTT.

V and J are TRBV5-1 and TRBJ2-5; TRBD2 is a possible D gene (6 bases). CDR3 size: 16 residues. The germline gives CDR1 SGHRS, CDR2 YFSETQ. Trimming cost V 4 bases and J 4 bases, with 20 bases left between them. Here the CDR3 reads CASSMTGVLPRETQYF. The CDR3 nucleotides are TGCGCCAGCAGCATGACGGGGGTTCTTCCTCGAGAGACCCAGTACTTC. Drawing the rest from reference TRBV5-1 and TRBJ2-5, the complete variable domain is KAGVTQTPRYLIKTRGQQVTLSCSPISGHRSVSWYQQTPGQGLQFLFEYFSETQRNKGNFPGRFSGRQFSNSRSEMNVSTLELGDSALYLCASSMTGVLPRETQYFGPGTRLLVL.

DNA for the CDR3: TGTGCCACCAGTGATCCCCGGGACGGTGCCTACGAGCAGTACTTC. Its protein product is CATSDPRDGAYEQYF. The chain combines TRBV24-1 with TRBJ2-7; the D call may be TRBD1 or TRBD2 (5 bases each). V was trimmed by 3 bases and J by 2 bases, leaving 13 bases between them. From germline, CDR1 is KGHDR and CDR2 SFDVKD. The CDR3 has 15 amino acids.

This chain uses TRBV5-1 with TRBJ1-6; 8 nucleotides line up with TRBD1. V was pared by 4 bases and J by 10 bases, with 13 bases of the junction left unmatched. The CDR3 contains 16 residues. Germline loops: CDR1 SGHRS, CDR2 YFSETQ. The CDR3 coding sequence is TGCGCCAGCAGCCTTTGGACAGGGACTTCTTACTCACCCCTCCACTTT. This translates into CASSLWTGTSYSPLHF.

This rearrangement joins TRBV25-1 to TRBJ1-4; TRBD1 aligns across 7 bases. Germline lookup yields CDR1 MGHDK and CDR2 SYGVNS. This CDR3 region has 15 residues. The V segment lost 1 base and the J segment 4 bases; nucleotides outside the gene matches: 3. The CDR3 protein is CASSESHRGNEKLFF. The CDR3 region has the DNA TGTGCCAGCAGTGAATCTCACAGGGGTAATGAAAAACTGTTTTTT.